This T cell receptor beta chain was recovered during a study of OX40 agonist ivuxolimab in advanced cancers. Study-level background: A male proportion of 82.7% was recorded, with mean age roughly 60 years and range 23 to 79.

Study observations and caveats: In a subset of nonresponders, normalized T-cell clonal expansion was also low.

Researchers took blood at baseline, on cycle 4 day 1, and on cycle 7 day 1. There are 14 residues in the CDR3. Between the trimmed V and J ends, which lost 7 bases and 0 bases, there was a span of 10 bases. Per the germline V gene, CDR1 is ENHRY and CDR2 is SYGVKD. Assay used: immunoSEQ multiplex PCR; TCRdb lists only in-frame clones, some missing. The sample has tens of thousands of clones, over 70% seen once; the top ten hold 3.5% to 6%. Turning to this clone: The antigen is unknown.

The origin of this receptor is an adult with an advanced solid tumor such as melanoma, head and neck, liver or kidney cancer. This chain uses TRBV10-3 with TRBJ1-3, with a tentative D call TRBD1 (5 bases). This material consisted of CD4+ or CD8+ T cells sorted from blood, taken in a trial of the OX40 agonist ivuxolimab. The DNA of the CDR3 is TGTGCCATCACTGCGGACAACTCTGGAAACACCATATATTTT. Residues: CAITADNSGNTIYF.